This T cell receptor (beta chain) was sequenced for a study of shared clonotypes between healthy human individuals. The wider study: Sampling drew on donors who were two women and three men aged 18 to 49. Whole-study findings and limits: Among donors, sharing of clonotypes was expected to be affected by sequencing depth.

Concerning this clone itself: Its antigen is currently unknown.

The method was immunoSEQ multiplex PCR; TCRdb's version includes in-frame clones alone and lacks a portion of them. This table has some 2,500,000 clones, more than 85% appearing once. Germline V gives CDR1 LNHDA, CDR2 SQIVND (reference sequence). The V gene lost 3 bases and the J gene lost 7 bases, with 6 bases spanning the gap. This CDR3 comprises 12 residues. This sequence was found in a man younger than 35 in good health. Some clones in this sample may be carry-over from other donors' samples. The material sequenced was naive CD4+ T cells from PBMCs. Noted subset: CD45RA+ positively selected. The rearrangement links TRBV19 to TRBJ2-2; D not certain. Here the CDR3 reads CASSMRGGELFF. The CDR3 DNA sequence: TGTGCCAGTAGTATGCGAGGCGGGGAGCTGTTTTTT. Based on the CDR3 plus reference TRBV19 and TRBJ2-2, the full variable domain is DGGITQSPKYLFRKEGQNVTLSCEQNLNHDAMYWYRQDPGQGLRLIYYSQIVNDFQKGDIAEGYSVSREKKESFPLTVTSAQKNPTAFYLCASSMRGGELFFGEGSRLTVL.